This TCR beta chain was captured by sequencing in a study of T-cell reconstitution after alpha-beta-depleted transplantation in children (dated by TCRdb to 2016 to 2017). About the full investigation: The study quantitatively tracked T-cell immune reconstitution after TCRalphabeta/CD19-depleted allogeneic hematopoietic cell transplantation in children using TCR repertoire profiling.

Library creation used PCR. For sequencing, an Illumina HiSeq 2500 was employed. TCR libraries were prepared with molecular barcoding, using unique molecular identifiers to normalize TCRbeta repertoire quantification. The public reads were reanalyzed by TCRdb: fastp trimming at Q25, MiXCR alignment, in-frame beta chains only. Merged by CDR3 protein, the rows form single entries marked with the most common genes and DNA. For this sample there are about 610,000 distinct CDR3 sequences; roughly 10% appear just once. The ten largest account for about 4% of the sample. The V end gives up 0 bases and the J end 8 bases, leaving 8 bases in the junction not matched to a gene. The CDR3, cysteine through phenylalanine, is 16 amino acids long. Only the CDR3 part of the read is kept: 48 bases, read in frame from the first base. Via the germline V gene, CDR1 is SGHRS and CDR2 YFSETQ. This clonotype came up many times. It has no known antigen specificity. Base qualities are not recorded, but no much larger clone differs from it by a single base.

Sequencing was performed on PBMCs from the stem cell graft donor, taken from the stem cell graft. The V and J genes are TRBV5-1 and TRBJ2-1, and 10 junction bases match TRBD2. This clonotype originated in a human donor who donated a stem cell graft to a child with acute myeloid leukemia. The sequenced DNA: TGCGCCAGCAGCTTGGACGGGACTAGCGACTTCTATGAGCAGTTCTTC. It encodes CASSLDGTSDFYEQFF.